This T cell receptor (beta chain) was captured by sequencing in a study of T cell responses to AZD1222 COVID-19 vaccine. Study-wide results and caveats: Donors skewed white British and female; clonal diversity was possibly underestimated. Scientists sampled the repertoires only once the peak T cell response had passed. Spike was spanned by vaccine-associated CD4 TCRs, which were dominant at 160-218 and 743-854. The reported proportion of spike-specific TCRs targeting unmutated variant regions was nearly half.

V was trimmed by 6 bases and J by 8 bases, leaving 16 bases between them. The germline CDR1 and CDR2 sequences are MDHEN and SYDVKM. The CDR3 runs to 13 residues. This table comes from immunoSEQ multiplex PCR, and its TCRdb copy is limited to in-frame clones, with some not included. This repertoire shows 80,000 to 95,000 clones, 60% to 80% found once; its top ten account for 21%. This clone was seen ten or more times. Its antigen is unknown. This sample comprised peripheral blood, obtained on day 0 of AZD1222 vaccination. This TCR came from an adult in good health. The chain is built from TRBV28 and TRBJ1-2, with D possibly being TRBD1 (6 bases). The CDR3 DNA reads as TGTGCCAGCAGCCAACAGGGTTTTGAGGGCTACACCTTC. Amino acid sequence: CASSQQGFEGYTF.